This T cell receptor beta chain was obtained from a study of T-cell reconstitution after alpha-beta-depleted transplantation in children. This clonotype was seen only a few times. Preparing the TCRbeta library involved the use of unique molecular identifiers. TCRdb independently ran MiXCR on the PCR reads; one entry per CDR3 protein. The repertoire has about 74,000 distinct CDR3 sequences, approximately 14% of them found once; the top ten carry about 30%. V gave up 0 bases and J gave up 3 bases, with 10 bases separating them. The CDR3 has 14 amino acids. The germline gives CDR1 SGHRS, CDR2 YFSETQ. The TCR originated in a male patient aged 2 to 10 who had a stem cell transplant for acute lymphoblastic leukemia, so the T cells may come from the graft donor. Sequencing used PBMCs, mostly from graft donor cells, obtained 180 days after TCRalphabeta/CD19-depleted stem cell transplant. This chain connects TRBV5-1 to TRBJ2-7; D gene uncertain. The CDR3 loop reads CASSLGGYYYEQYF. The CDR3 region has the DNA TGCGCCAGCAGCTTGGGTGGGTACTACTACGAGCAGTACTTC.